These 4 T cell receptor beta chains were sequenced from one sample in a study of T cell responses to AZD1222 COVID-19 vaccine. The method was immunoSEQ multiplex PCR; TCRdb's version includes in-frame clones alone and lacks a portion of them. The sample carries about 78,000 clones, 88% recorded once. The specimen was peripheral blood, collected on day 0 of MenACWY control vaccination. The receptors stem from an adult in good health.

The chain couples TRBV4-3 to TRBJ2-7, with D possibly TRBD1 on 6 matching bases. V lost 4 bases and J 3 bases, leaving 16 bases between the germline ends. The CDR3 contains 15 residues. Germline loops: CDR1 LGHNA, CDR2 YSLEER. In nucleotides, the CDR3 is TGCGCCAGCAGCCCGAATCTTCAGGGGAGCTACGAGCAGTACTTC. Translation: CASSPNLQGSYEQYF.

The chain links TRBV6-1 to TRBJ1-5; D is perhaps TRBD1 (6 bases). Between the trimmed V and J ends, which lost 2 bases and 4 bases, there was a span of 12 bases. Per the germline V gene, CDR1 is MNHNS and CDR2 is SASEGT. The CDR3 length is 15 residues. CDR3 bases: TGTGCCAGCAGTGAATGGGGGCCCCTTAATCAGCCCCAGCATTTT. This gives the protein CASSEWGPLNQPQHF.

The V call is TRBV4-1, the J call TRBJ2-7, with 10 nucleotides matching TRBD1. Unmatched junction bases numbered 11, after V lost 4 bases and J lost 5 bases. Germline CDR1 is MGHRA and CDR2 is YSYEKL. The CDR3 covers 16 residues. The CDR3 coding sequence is TGCGCCAGCAGCCCCACCCAGACCGGGACAGGGGACGAGCAGTACTTC. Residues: CASSPTQTGTGDEQYF.

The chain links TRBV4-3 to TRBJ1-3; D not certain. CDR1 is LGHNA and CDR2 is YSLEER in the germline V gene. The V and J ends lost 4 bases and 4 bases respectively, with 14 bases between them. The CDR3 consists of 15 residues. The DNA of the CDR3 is TGCGCCAGCAGCCGAGCTCGTATTAGCGGAAACACCATATATTTT. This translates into CASSRARISGNTIYF.